The entry below describes one T cell receptor (beta chain). Its antigen is not identified. Deep level was the assay's run setting. Clones were read by immunoSEQ multiplex PCR, and TCRdb kept only the in-frame ones, dropping some. This sample has about 2.1 million clones, with 93% found just once. CD45RO-negative cells were positively selected for CCR7, leaving out terminally differentiated effector memory CD45RA+ cells. These data belong to a study of shared clonotypes between healthy human individuals. Whole-study findings and limits: Roughly 5% of naive CD4 clonotypes were shared across four donors.

The sequenced sample consisted of naive CD8+ T cells from PBMCs. The sequence derives from a man younger than 35 in good health. Some clones in this sample may be carry-over from other donors' samples.

The CDR3 region is CANRLAGDSGANVLTF. The CDR3 nucleotides read TGTGCCAACCGACTAGCGGGAGACTCTGGGGCCAACGTCCTGACTTTC. This chain links TRBV2 with TRBJ2-6; 12 bases fit TRBD2. J was trimmed by 0 bases and V by 10 bases; bases with no gene match: 4. The CDR3 loop spans 16 amino acids. Germline values: CDR1 SNHLY, CDR2 FYNNEI.